Reported below is one T cell receptor beta chain. The record originates from a study of blood T cell repertoires in COVID-19. Germline loops: CDR1 PRHDT, CDR2 FYEKMQ (reference sequence). This CDR3 has 14 amino acids. V was shortened by 4 bases and J by 5 bases, with 12 bases between the two germline ends. Assay used: immunoSEQ multiplex PCR; TCRdb lists only in-frame clones, some missing. The sample carries 400,000 to 500,000 clones, 70% to 90% recorded once. The sequencing sample was made of PBMCs or T cells enriched from blood (not recorded which). The receptor was isolated from a woman younger than 35 who had been exposed to COVID-19. The J gene is TRBJ2-1, the V gene TRBV13; D is uncertain. The CDR3 loop is CASSSPPGNNEQFF. The CDR3 DNA reads TGTGCCAGCAGCTCCCCCCCAGGAAACAATGAGCAGTTCTTC.